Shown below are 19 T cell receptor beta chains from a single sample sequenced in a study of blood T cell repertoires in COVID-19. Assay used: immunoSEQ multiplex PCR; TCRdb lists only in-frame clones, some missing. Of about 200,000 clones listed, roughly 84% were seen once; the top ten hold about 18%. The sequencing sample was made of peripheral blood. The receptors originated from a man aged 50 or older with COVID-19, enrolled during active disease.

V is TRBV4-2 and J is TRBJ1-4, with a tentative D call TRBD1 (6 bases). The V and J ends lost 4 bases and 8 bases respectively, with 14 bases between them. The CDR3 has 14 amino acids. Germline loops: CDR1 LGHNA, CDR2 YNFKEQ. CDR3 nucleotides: TGTGCCAGCAGCCTTAGGGGGAGACGGGAAAAACTGTTTTTT. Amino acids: CASSLRGRREKLFF.

The CDR3, as DNA: TGTGCCAGCAGTGACAGGACAAATAATTCACCCCTCCACTTT. This codes for CASSDRTNNSPLHF. The chain links TRBV6-1 to TRBJ1-6, with D possibly TRBD1 on 5 matching bases. Trimming pared 3 bases from V and 5 bases from J, leaving 8 bases between. The CDR3 is made up of 14 amino acids. Germline values: CDR1 MNHNS, CDR2 SASEGT.

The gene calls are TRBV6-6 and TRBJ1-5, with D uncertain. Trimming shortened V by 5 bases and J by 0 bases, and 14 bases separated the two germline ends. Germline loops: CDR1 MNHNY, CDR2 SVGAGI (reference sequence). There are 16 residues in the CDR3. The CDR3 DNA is TGTGCCAGCAGTCCTCCTCCGGGATATAGCAATCAGCCCCAGCATTTT. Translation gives CASSPPPGYSNQPQHF.

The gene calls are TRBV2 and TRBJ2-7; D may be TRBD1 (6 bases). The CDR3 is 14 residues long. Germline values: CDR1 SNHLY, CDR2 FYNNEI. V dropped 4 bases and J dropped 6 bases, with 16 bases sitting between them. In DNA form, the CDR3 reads TGTGCCAGCAGTGGTCCAGGGGAAAATCTCGAGCAGTACTTC. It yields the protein CASSGPGENLEQYF.

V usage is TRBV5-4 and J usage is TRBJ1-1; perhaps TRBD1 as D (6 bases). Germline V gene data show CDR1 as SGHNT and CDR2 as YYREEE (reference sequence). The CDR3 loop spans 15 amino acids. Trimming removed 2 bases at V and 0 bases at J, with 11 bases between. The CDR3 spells CASSLQGGMNTEAFF. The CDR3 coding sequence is TGTGCCAGCAGCTTACAGGGTGGGATGAACACTGAAGCTTTCTTT.

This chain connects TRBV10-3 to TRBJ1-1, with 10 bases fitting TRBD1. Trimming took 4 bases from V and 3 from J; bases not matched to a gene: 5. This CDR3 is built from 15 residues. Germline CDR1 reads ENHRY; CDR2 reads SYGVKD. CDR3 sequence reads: CAISGGQGKDTEAFF. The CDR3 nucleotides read TGTGCCATCAGTGGGGGACAGGGGAAGGACACTGAAGCTTTCTTT.

The CDR3 bases are TGTGCCAGTGCACTCCGGACTAGCGGGTCCCTCCGCCACTACGAGCAGTACTTC. This codes for CASALRTSGSLRHYEQYF. The gene calls are TRBV19 and TRBJ2-7; 11 positions agree with TRBD2. Trimming cost V 8 bases and J 3 bases; bases outside gene matches: 18. This CDR3 comprises 18 residues. Germline CDR1 LNHDA, CDR2 SQIVND (reference sequence).

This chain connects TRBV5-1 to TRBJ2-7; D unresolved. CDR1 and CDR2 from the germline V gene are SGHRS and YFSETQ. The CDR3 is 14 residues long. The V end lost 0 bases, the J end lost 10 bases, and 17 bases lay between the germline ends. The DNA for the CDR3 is TGCGCCAGCAGCTTGGGTCAACAGATTACGAGCCAGTACTTC. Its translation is CASSLGQQITSQYF.

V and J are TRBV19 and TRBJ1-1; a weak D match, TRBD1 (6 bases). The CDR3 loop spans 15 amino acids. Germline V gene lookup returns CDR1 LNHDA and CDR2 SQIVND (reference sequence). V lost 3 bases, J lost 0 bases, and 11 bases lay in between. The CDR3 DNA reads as TGTGCCAGTAGTATGGTAGGGGGTGTGAACACTGAAGCTTTCTTT. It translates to CASSMVGGVNTEAFF.

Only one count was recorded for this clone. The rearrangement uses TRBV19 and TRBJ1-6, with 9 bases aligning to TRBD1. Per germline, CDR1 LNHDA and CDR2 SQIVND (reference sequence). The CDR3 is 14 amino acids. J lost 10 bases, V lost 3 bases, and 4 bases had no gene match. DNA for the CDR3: TGTGCCAGTAGTATGCCGGGACAGGGATCACCCCTCCACTTT. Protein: CASSMPGQGSPLHF.

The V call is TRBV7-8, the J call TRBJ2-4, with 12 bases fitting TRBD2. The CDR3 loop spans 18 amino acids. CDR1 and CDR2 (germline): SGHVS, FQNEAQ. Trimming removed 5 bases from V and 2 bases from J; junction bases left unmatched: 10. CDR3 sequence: CASSGRLAGEHSKNIQYF. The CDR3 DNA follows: TGTGCCAGCAGCGGGCGACTAGCGGGGGAGCATTCCAAAAACATTCAGTACTTC.

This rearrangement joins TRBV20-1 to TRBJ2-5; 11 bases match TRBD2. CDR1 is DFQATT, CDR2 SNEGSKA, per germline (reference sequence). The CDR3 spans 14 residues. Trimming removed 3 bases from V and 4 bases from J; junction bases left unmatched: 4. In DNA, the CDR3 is TGCAGTGCTAGTATCCTAGCGGGAGGAGAGACCCAGTACTTC. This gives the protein CSASILAGGETQYF.

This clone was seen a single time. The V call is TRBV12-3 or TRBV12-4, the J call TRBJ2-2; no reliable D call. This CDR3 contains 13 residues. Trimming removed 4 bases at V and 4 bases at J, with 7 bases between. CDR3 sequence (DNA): TGTGCCAGCAGTTCGTTTTCCACCGGGGAGCTGTTTTTT. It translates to CASSSFSTGELFF.

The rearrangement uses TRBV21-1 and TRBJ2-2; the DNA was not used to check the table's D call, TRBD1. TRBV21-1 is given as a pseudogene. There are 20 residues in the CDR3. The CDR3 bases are TGTGCCAGCAGCATCCTCCCCAGGGACAGGCCTGGCCATAGGGACGGGGAGCTGTTTTTT. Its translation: CASSILPRDRPGHRDGELFF.

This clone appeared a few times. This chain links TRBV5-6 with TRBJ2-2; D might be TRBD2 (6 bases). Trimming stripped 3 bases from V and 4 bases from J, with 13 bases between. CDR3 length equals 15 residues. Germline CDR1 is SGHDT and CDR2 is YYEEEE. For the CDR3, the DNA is TGTGCCAGCAGCTCGACTAGGCTAGCCACCGGGGAGCTGTTTTTT. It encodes CASSSTRLATGELFF.

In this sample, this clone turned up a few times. The CDR3 protein is CASSPCGDTQYF. The CDR3 DNA is TGTGCCAGCAGCCCGTGCGGAGATACGCAGTATTTT. The chain employs TRBV3-1 (or the pseudogene TRBV3-2) and TRBJ2-3; D remains unclear. The ends were cut back, 4 bases at V and 5 bases at J, with 7 bases in the middle. Germline V gives CDR1 LGHDT, CDR2 YNNKEL (reference sequence). The CDR3 is 12 residues long.

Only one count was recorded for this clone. CDR3 nucleotide sequence: TGCAGTGCTAGTGTGGACACTATGGGGAACACTGAAGCTTTCTTT. It codes for CSASVDTMGNTEAFF. The rearrangement uses TRBV20-1 and TRBJ1-1, with D possibly being TRBD1 (5 bases). Germline CDR1 is DFQATT and CDR2 is SNEGSKA (reference sequence). V lost 3 bases to trimming and J lost 1 base, with 15 bases between them. The CDR3 extends over 15 amino acids.

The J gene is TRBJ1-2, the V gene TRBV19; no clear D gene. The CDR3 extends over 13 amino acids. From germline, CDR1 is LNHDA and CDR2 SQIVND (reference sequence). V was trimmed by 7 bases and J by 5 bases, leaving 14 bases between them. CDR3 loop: CASTAAEDYGYTF. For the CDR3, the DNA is TGTGCCAGTACGGCGGCAGAGGATTATGGCTACACCTTC.

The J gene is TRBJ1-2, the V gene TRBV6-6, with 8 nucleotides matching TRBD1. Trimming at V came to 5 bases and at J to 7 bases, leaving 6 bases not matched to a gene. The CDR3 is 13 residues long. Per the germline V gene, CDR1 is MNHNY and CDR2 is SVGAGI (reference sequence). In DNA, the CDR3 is TGTGCCAGCAGTCCGACAGGGGATGGTGGCTACACCTTC. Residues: CASSPTGDGGYTF.